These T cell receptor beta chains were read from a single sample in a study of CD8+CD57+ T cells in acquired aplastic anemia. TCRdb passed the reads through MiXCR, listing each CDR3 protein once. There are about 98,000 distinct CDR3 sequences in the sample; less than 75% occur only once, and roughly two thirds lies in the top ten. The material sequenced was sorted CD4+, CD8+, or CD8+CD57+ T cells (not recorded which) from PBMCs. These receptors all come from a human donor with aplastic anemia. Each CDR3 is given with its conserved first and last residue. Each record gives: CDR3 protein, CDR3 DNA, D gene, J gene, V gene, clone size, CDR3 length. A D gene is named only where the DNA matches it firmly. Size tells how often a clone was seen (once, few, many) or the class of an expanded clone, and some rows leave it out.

cdr3_aa: CASRLPGGPRRIGGYTF
cdr3_nt: TGTGCCAGCAGACTACCAGGGGGGCCCCGGAGGATTGGCGGCTACACCTTC
d_call: TRBD1
j_call: TRBJ1-2
v_call: TRBV11-2
clone_size: .
cdr3_length: 17

cdr3_aa: CASRGGYGYTF
cdr3_nt: TGTGCCAGCAGGGGAGGTTATGGCTACACCTTC
d_call: .
j_call: TRBJ1-2
v_call: TRBV7-9
clone_size: .
cdr3_length: 11

cdr3_aa: CASRDPTGELFF
cdr3_nt: TGCGCCAGCAGGGACCCCACCGGGGAGCTGTTTTTT
d_call: .
j_call: TRBJ2-2
v_call: TRBV4-1
clone_size: .
cdr3_length: 12

cdr3_aa: CAINNFPGQGNTGELFF
cdr3_nt: TGTGCCATCAATAACTTCCCGGGACAGGGGAACACCGGGGAGCTGTTTTTT
d_call: TRBD1
j_call: TRBJ2-2
v_call: TRBV10-3
clone_size: .
cdr3_length: 17

cdr3_aa: CSARDPPVSGRGGGTDTQYF
cdr3_nt: TGCAGTGCTAGAGATCCCCCCGTTAGCGGGAGGGGCGGGGGCACAGATACGCAGTATTTT
d_call: TRBD2
j_call: TRBJ2-3
v_call: TRBV20-1
clone_size: .
cdr3_length: 20

cdr3_aa: CSAPREYLRNEQFF
cdr3_nt: TGCAGTGCCCCGCGTGAATACCTCCGCAATGAGCAGTTCTTC
d_call: .
j_call: TRBJ2-1
v_call: TRBV20-1
clone_size: .
cdr3_length: 14

cdr3_aa: CSAGGQGADEQYF
cdr3_nt: TGCAGTGCTGGGGGACAGGGGGCCGACGAGCAGTACTTC
d_call: TRBD1
j_call: TRBJ2-7
v_call: TRBV20-1
clone_size: .
cdr3_length: 13

cdr3_aa: CSATDTGTRETQYF
cdr3_nt: TGCAGTGCAACTGATACAGGGACGCGAGAGACCCAGTACTTC
d_call: .
j_call: TRBJ2-5
v_call: TRBV20-1
clone_size: .
cdr3_length: 14

cdr3_aa: CSARRGSEKLFF
cdr3_nt: TGCAGTGCCCGGCGAGGGTCTGAAAAACTGTTTTTT
d_call: .
j_call: TRBJ1-4
v_call: TRBV20-1
clone_size: .
cdr3_length: 12

cdr3_aa: CATSTGPPSYEQYF
cdr3_nt: TGTGCCACCAGCACCGGGCCTCCCTCCTACGAGCAGTACTTC
d_call: .
j_call: TRBJ2-7
v_call: TRBV24-1
clone_size: .
cdr3_length: 14

cdr3_aa: CSADPGDSTDTQYF
cdr3_nt: TGCAGTGCTGACCCCGGGGATAGCACAGATACGCAGTATTTT
d_call: .
j_call: TRBJ2-3
v_call: TRBV20-1
clone_size: .
cdr3_length: 14

cdr3_aa: CASSVPSNEQFF
cdr3_nt: TGTGCCAGCAGCGTCCCCTCCAATGAGCAGTTCTTC
d_call: .
j_call: TRBJ2-1
v_call: TRBV9
clone_size: .
cdr3_length: 12

cdr3_aa: CSAKGTGPYEQYF
cdr3_nt: TGCAGTGCTAAGGGGACAGGGCCCTACGAGCAGTACTTC
d_call: TRBD1
j_call: TRBJ2-7
v_call: TRBV20-1
clone_size: .
cdr3_length: 13

cdr3_aa: CSADSAGGYEQYF
cdr3_nt: TGCAGCGCCGACTCGGCAGGGGGCTACGAGCAGTACTTC
d_call: TRBD1
j_call: TRBJ2-7
v_call: TRBV29-1
clone_size: .
cdr3_length: 13

cdr3_aa: CASIKATDTQYF
cdr3_nt: TGTGCCAGCATTAAGGCCACAGATACGCAGTATTTT
d_call: .
j_call: TRBJ2-3
v_call: TRBV7-9
clone_size: .
cdr3_length: 12

cdr3_aa: CASSLKGLRAFF
cdr3_nt: TGTGCCAGCAGCTTGAAGGGGTTGCGGGCTTTCTTT
d_call: .
j_call: TRBJ1-1
v_call: TRBV5-5
clone_size: .
cdr3_length: 12

cdr3_aa: CASRDRYQETQYF
cdr3_nt: TGTGCCAGCAGGGACAGGTATCAAGAGACCCAGTACTTC
d_call: TRBD1
j_call: TRBJ2-5
v_call: TRBV7-8
clone_size: .
cdr3_length: 13

cdr3_aa: CASSLVLAGVNEQFF
cdr3_nt: TGCGCCAGCAGCTTGGTGCTAGCGGGAGTTAATGAGCAGTTCTTC
d_call: TRBD2
j_call: TRBJ2-1
v_call: TRBV5-1
clone_size: .
cdr3_length: 15

cdr3_aa: CASSYEQGGTEAFF
cdr3_nt: TGTGCCAGCAGTTATGAGCAAGGAGGGACTGAAGCTTTCTTT
d_call: .
j_call: TRBJ1-1
v_call: TRBV6-5
clone_size: .
cdr3_length: 14

cdr3_aa: CAISESGLAGYNEQFF
cdr3_nt: TGTGCCATCAGTGAGTCCGGGCTAGCGGGTTACAATGAGCAGTTCTTC
d_call: TRBD2
j_call: TRBJ2-1
v_call: TRBV10-3
clone_size: .
cdr3_length: 16

cdr3_aa: CASSLDRTASTEAFF
cdr3_nt: TGTGCCAGCAGCTTAGACCGGACGGCGAGCACTGAAGCTTTCTTT
d_call: .
j_call: TRBJ1-1
v_call: TRBV7-9
clone_size: once
cdr3_length: 15

cdr3_aa: CASSSPDRDQPQHF
cdr3_nt: TGTGCCAGCAGCTCTCCAGACAGGGATCAGCCCCAGCATTTT
d_call: TRBD1
j_call: TRBJ1-5
v_call: TRBV7-9
clone_size: many
cdr3_length: 14

cdr3_aa: CATSRARGSTYEQYF
cdr3_nt: TGTGCCACCAGCAGAGCGCGGGGGTCTACCTACGAGCAGTACTTC
d_call: TRBD2
j_call: TRBJ2-7
v_call: TRBV15
clone_size: .
cdr3_length: 15

cdr3_aa: CATTSTGGPPNEQFF
cdr3_nt: TGTGCCACCACCTCGACAGGGGGCCCGCCCAATGAGCAGTTCTTC
d_call: TRBD1
j_call: TRBJ2-1
v_call: TRBV24-1
clone_size: .
cdr3_length: 15

cdr3_aa: CASSGGPHLSGNTIYF
cdr3_nt: TGTGCCAGCAGCGGGGGACCCCACCTCTCTGGAAACACCATATATTTT
d_call: .
j_call: TRBJ1-3
v_call: TRBV9
clone_size: .
cdr3_length: 16

cdr3_aa: CSAEGLAGSYEQYF
cdr3_nt: TGCAGTGCTGAGGGACTAGCGGGCTCCTACGAGCAGTACTTC
d_call: TRBD2
j_call: TRBJ2-7
v_call: TRBV20-1
clone_size: .
cdr3_length: 14

cdr3_aa: CSEGTSGKMDTQYF
cdr3_nt: TGCAGCGAAGGGACTAGCGGGAAGATGGATACGCAGTATTTT
d_call: TRBD2
j_call: TRBJ2-3
v_call: TRBV29-1
clone_size: once
cdr3_length: 14

cdr3_aa: CSARVTTNEQYF
cdr3_nt: TGCAGTGCTAGGGTGACAACCAACGAGCAGTACTTC
d_call: .
j_call: TRBJ2-7
v_call: TRBV20-1
clone_size: .
cdr3_length: 12

cdr3_aa: CSVEEARGNTEAFF
cdr3_nt: TGCAGCGTTGAAGAGGCACGGGGGAACACTGAAGCTTTCTTT
d_call: .
j_call: TRBJ1-1
v_call: TRBV29-1
clone_size: .
cdr3_length: 14

cdr3_aa: CAISSGTNPYEQYF
cdr3_nt: TGTGCCATCAGTTCCGGGACGAACCCCTACGAGCAGTACTTC
d_call: .
j_call: TRBJ2-7
v_call: TRBV10-3
clone_size: .
cdr3_length: 14

cdr3_aa: CSAVSGENYEQYF
cdr3_nt: TGCAGTGCTGTTAGCGGGGAGAACTACGAGCAGTACTTC
d_call: TRBD2
j_call: TRBJ2-7
v_call: TRBV20-1
clone_size: .
cdr3_length: 13

cdr3_aa: CSAHWTSGQETQYF
cdr3_nt: TGCAGTGCCCATTGGACTAGCGGCCAAGAGACCCAGTACTTC
d_call: TRBD2
j_call: TRBJ2-5
v_call: TRBV20-1
clone_size: few
cdr3_length: 14

cdr3_aa: CSARLEGEETQYF
cdr3_nt: TGCAGTGCTAGACTAGAGGGTGAAGAGACCCAGTACTTC
d_call: .
j_call: TRBJ2-5
v_call: TRBV20-1
clone_size: few
cdr3_length: 13

cdr3_aa: CAISEVDYGYTF
cdr3_nt: TGTGCCATCAGTGAAGTGGACTATGGCTACACCTTC
d_call: .
j_call: TRBJ1-2
v_call: TRBV10-3
clone_size: .
cdr3_length: 12

cdr3_aa: CATSRALPDEQYF
cdr3_nt: TGTGCCACCAGCAGAGCCCTACCGGACGAGCAGTACTTC
d_call: .
j_call: TRBJ2-7
v_call: TRBV15
clone_size: .
cdr3_length: 13

cdr3_aa: CASSLGSPGTSSYEQYF
cdr3_nt: TGTGCCAGCAGCTTAGGATCCCCTGGGACTAGCTCCTACGAGCAGTACTTC
d_call: TRBD2
j_call: TRBJ2-7
v_call: TRBV7-6
clone_size: few
cdr3_length: 17

cdr3_aa: CASTKDNVLENSPLHF
cdr3_nt: TGTGCCAGCACCAAGGACAATGTGCTTGAAAATTCACCCCTCCACTTT
d_call: .
j_call: TRBJ1-6
v_call: TRBV6-1
clone_size: .
cdr3_length: 16

cdr3_aa: CASSSTGVTEAFF
cdr3_nt: TGTGCCAGCAGTTCCACAGGGGTCACTGAAGCTTTCTTT
d_call: TRBD1
j_call: TRBJ1-1
v_call: TRBV7-2
clone_size: once
cdr3_length: 13

cdr3_aa: CAIRRDRTQETQYF
cdr3_nt: TGTGCCATCAGAAGGGACAGGACCCAAGAGACCCAGTACTTC
d_call: TRBD1
j_call: TRBJ2-5
v_call: TRBV10-3
clone_size: .
cdr3_length: 14

cdr3_aa: CASWNRGHGYTF
cdr3_nt: TGTGCCTCTTGGAACAGGGGGCATGGCTACACCTTC
d_call: TRBD1
j_call: TRBJ1-2
v_call: TRBV12-3/TRBV12-4
clone_size: .
cdr3_length: 12

cdr3_aa: CASSPDRVNTEAFF
cdr3_nt: TGCGCCAGCAGCCCCGACAGGGTGAACACTGAAGCTTTCTTT
d_call: TRBD1
j_call: TRBJ1-1
v_call: TRBV5-1
clone_size: .
cdr3_length: 14

cdr3_aa: CSTRRDRVDGYTF
cdr3_nt: TGCAGCACAAGACGGGACAGGGTGGATGGCTACACCTTC
d_call: TRBD1
j_call: TRBJ1-2
v_call: TRBV29-1
clone_size: once
cdr3_length: 13

cdr3_aa: CASSEALAGNTEAFF
cdr3_nt: TGTGCCAGCAGTGAAGCGCTTGCAGGGAACACTGAAGCTTTCTTT
d_call: .
j_call: TRBJ1-1
v_call: TRBV2
clone_size: .
cdr3_length: 15

cdr3_aa: CATSAPGQPYEQYF
cdr3_nt: TGTGCCACCAGTGCCCCTGGACAGCCCTACGAGCAGTACTTC
d_call: .
j_call: TRBJ2-7
v_call: TRBV24-1
clone_size: .
cdr3_length: 14

cdr3_aa: CASSVVGGKAFF
cdr3_nt: TGTGCCAGCAGCGTAGTAGGGGGGAAAGCTTTCTTT
d_call: .
j_call: TRBJ1-1
v_call: TRBV9
clone_size: .
cdr3_length: 12